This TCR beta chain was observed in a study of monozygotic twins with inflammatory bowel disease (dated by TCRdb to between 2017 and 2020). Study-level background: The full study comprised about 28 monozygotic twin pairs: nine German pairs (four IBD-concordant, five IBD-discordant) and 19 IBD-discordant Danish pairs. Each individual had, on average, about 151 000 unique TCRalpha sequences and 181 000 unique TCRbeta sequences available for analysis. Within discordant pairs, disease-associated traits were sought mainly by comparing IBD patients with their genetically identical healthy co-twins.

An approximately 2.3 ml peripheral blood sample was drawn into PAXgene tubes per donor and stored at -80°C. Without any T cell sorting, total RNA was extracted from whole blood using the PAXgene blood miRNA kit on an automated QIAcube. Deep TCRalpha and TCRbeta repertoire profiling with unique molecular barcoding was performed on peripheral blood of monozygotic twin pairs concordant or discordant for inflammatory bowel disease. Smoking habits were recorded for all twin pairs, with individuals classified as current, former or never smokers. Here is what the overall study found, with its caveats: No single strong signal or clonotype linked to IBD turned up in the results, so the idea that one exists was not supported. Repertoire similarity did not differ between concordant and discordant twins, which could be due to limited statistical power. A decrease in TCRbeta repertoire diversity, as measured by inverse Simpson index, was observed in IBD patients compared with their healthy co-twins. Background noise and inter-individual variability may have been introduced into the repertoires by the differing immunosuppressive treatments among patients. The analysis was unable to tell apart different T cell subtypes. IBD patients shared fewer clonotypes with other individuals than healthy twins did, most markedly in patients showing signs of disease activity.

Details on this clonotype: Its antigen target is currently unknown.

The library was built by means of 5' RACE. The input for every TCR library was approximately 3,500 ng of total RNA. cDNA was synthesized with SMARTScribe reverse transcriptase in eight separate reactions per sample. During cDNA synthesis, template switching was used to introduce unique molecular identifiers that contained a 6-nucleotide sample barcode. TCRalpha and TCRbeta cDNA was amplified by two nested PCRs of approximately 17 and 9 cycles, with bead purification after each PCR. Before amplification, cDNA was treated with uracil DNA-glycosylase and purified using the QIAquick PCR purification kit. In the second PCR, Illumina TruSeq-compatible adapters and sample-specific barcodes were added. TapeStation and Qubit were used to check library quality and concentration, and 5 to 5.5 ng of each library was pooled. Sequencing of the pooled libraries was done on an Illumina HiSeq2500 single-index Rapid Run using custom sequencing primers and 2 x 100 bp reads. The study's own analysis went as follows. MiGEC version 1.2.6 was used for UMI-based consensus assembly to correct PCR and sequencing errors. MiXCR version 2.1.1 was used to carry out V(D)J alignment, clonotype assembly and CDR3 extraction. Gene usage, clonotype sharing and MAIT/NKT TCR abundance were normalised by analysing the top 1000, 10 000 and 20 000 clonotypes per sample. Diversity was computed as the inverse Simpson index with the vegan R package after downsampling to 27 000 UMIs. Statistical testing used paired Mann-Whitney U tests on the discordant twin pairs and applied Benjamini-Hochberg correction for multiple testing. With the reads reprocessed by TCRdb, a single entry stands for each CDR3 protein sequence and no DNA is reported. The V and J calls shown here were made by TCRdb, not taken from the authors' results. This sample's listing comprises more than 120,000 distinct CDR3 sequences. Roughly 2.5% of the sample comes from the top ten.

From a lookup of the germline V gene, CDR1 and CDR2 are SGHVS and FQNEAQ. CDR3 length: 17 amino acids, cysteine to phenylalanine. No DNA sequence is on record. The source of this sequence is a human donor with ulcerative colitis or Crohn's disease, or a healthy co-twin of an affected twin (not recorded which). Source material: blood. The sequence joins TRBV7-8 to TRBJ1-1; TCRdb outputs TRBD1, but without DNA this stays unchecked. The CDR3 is CASSTEATTVLPLGAFF. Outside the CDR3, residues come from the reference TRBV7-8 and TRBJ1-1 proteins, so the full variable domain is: GAGVSQSPRYKVAKRGQDVALRCDPISGHVSLFWYQQALGQGPEFLTYFQNEAQLDKSGLPSDRFFAERPEGSVSTLKIQRTQQEDSAVYLCASSTEATTVLPLGAFFGQGTRLTVV.